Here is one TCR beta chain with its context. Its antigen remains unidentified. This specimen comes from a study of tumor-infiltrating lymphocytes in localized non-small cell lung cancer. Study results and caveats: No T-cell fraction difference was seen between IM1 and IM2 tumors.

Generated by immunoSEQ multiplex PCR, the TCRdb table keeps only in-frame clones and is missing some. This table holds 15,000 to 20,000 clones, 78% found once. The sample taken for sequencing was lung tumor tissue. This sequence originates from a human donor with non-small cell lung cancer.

CDR3 nucleotides: TGTGCCAGCAGCGGGACAGGTCGTTTCTACGAGCAGTACTTC. Amino acid sequence: CASSGTGRFYEQYF. The chain employs TRBV27 and TRBJ2-7; TRBD1 matches at 8 bases. Germline CDR1 MNHEY, CDR2 SMNVEV (reference sequence). After removal of 6 bases from V and 3 bases from J, the junction contained 7 bases not matched to a gene. This CDR3 region has 14 residues.